Presented here are 9 T cell receptor beta chains from one specimen sequenced in a study of blood T cell repertoires in COVID-19. This table comes from immunoSEQ multiplex PCR, and its TCRdb copy is limited to in-frame clones, with some not included. Of 90,000 to 100,000 clones listed, roughly 80% are singletons. Sequenced: peripheral blood. The receptors derive from a man aged 55 to 70 with acute or convalescent COVID-19.

The chain is built from TRBV29-1 and TRBJ1-2; D gene unclear. The CDR3 is made up of 13 amino acids. Looked up from germline, CDR1 is SQVTM and CDR2 is ANQGSEA. The ends were cut back, 6 bases at V and 6 bases at J, with 17 bases in the middle. CDR3 coding DNA: TGCAGCGTGGCCTTGGGCGACCCCCATGGCTACACCTTC. It specifies CSVALGDPHGYTF.

This chain links TRBV5-1 with TRBJ1-4, with TRBD1 identical over 9 bases. This CDR3 region has 14 residues. Germline-derived CDR1 and CDR2 are SGHRS and YFSETQ. Germline trimming cut 8 bases from V and 4 bases from J; bases unmatched to any gene: 6. The CDR3 protein is CASTMGQGNEKLFF. CDR3 coding DNA: TGCGCCAGTACCATGGGACAGGGTAATGAAAAACTGTTTTTT.

The chain uses TRBV3-1 (or the pseudogene TRBV3-2) and TRBJ1-1; D perhaps matches TRBD1 (5 bases). V was trimmed by 4 bases and J by 2 bases, leaving 14 bases between them. In germline, CDR1 is LGHDT, CDR2 YNNKEL (reference sequence). This CDR3 comprises 15 residues. CDR3 bases: TGTGCCAGCAGCCCGCCCGTTCAGGGAAACACTGAAGCTTTCTTT. Amino acids: CASSPPVQGNTEAFF.

This clone has a single count. J is TRBJ2-7 and V is TRBV3-1 (or the pseudogene TRBV3-2); the match to TRBD2 covers 13 bases. This CDR3 is built from 16 residues. CDR1 is LGHDT, CDR2 YNNKEL, per germline (reference sequence). With 4 bases clipped from V and 4 bases from J, the junction kept 7 bases outside the gene matches. For the CDR3, the DNA is TGTGCCAGCAGCCGCGGACTAGCGGGAGAGTGGTACGAGCAGTACTTC. It encodes CASSRGLAGEWYEQYF.

The count of this clone is one. J is TRBJ1-2 and V is TRBV19, with 9 bases fitting TRBD1. J lost 7 bases, V lost 6 bases, and 12 bases had no gene match. From germline, CDR1 is LNHDA and CDR2 SQIVND (reference sequence). CDR3 length: 15 amino acids. Written as DNA, the CDR3 is TGTGCCAGTAGATGGACAGGGGACCCCCTCGGTGGCTACACCTTC. Protein: CASRWTGDPLGGYTF.

The gene calls are TRBV5-1 and TRBJ2-1; no clear D. The CDR3 loop spans 16 amino acids. Trimming removed 0 bases from V and 0 bases from J, with 10 bases in between. CDR1 and CDR2 from the germline V gene are SGHRS and YFSETQ. In nucleotides, the CDR3 is TGCGCCAGCAGCTTGGCTCCCTCCAGCTCCTACAATGAGCAGTTCTTC. Residues: CASSLAPSSSYNEQFF. Combining the CDR3 with reference TRBV5-1 and TRBJ2-1 gives the whole variable domain KAGVTQTPRYLIKTRGQQVTLSCSPISGHRSVSWYQQTPGQGLQFLFEYFSETQRNKGNFPGRFSGRQFSNSRSEMNVSTLELGDSALYLCASSLAPSSSYNEQFFGPGTRLTVL.

This clone occurred many times. CDR3 in DNA: TGTGCCAGCAGGGCGGGACCCGGGGAAAAACTGTTTTTT. It codes for CASRAGPGEKLFF. The chain carries TRBV2 and TRBJ1-4, with a tentative D call TRBD1 (5 bases). V lost 6 bases and J lost 8, with 13 bases in between. CDR3 length: 13 amino acids. The germline V gene encodes CDR1 SNHLY and CDR2 FYNNEI.

This clone appeared a few times. The rearrangement links TRBV5-1 to TRBJ2-2; D is perhaps TRBD2 (5 bases). This CDR3 is 16 amino acids long. Between the trimmed V and J ends, which lost 4 bases and 4 bases, there was a span of 17 bases. Germline V gives CDR1 SGHRS, CDR2 YFSETQ. The CDR3 DNA is TGCGCCAGCAGCCGGCTGGGGAGTGCGGGCACCGGGGAGCTGTTTTTT. Its translation is CASSRLGSAGTGELFF.

The chain couples TRBV11-2 to TRBJ2-3, with D possibly TRBD2 on 7 matching bases. V was shortened by 2 bases and J by 4 bases, with 16 bases between the two germline ends. Germline V gives CDR1 SGHAT, CDR2 FQNNGV. This CDR3 spans 16 amino acids. The CDR3 is CASSLLRGGLADTQYF. CDR3 coding DNA: TGTGCCAGCAGCTTATTGAGGGGGGGCCTTGCAGATACGCAGTATTTT.